These 3 T cell receptor beta chains came from one sample sequenced in a study of OX40 agonist ivuxolimab in advanced cancers. Assay: immunoSEQ multiplex PCR; the TCRdb copy retains only in-frame clones and omits some. This sample has 70,000 to 90,000 clones, with around nine tenths found just once. The material was CD4+ or CD8+ T cells sorted from blood, obtained in a trial of the OX40 agonist ivuxolimab. These receptors were obtained from an adult with an advanced solid tumor such as melanoma, head and neck, liver or kidney cancer.

The V call is TRBV19, the J call TRBJ1-3; TRBD1 might be the D (6 bases). V lost 6 bases and J lost 0, with 12 bases in between. This CDR3 contains 15 residues. Germline CDR1 and CDR2: LNHDA and SQIVND (reference sequence). The CDR3 protein is CASRPGANSGNTIYF. The DNA for the CDR3 is TGTGCCAGTAGGCCAGGGGCCAACTCTGGAAACACCATATATTTT. Complete variable domain (other parts from reference TRBV19 and TRBJ1-3): DGGITQSPKYLFRKEGQNVTLSCEQNLNHDAMYWYRQDPGQGLRLIYYSQIVNDFQKGDIAEGYSVSREKKESFPLTVTSAQKNPTAFYLCASRPGANSGNTIYFGEGSWLTVV.

The CDR3 is CASSLWASMTDTQYF. CDR3 nucleotide sequence: TGTGCCAGCAGCTTATGGGCATCGATGACAGATACGCAGTATTTT. The V call is TRBV11-2, the J call TRBJ2-3; D is uncertain. The CDR3 runs to 15 residues. The ends were cut back, 2 bases at V and 3 bases at J, with 12 bases in the middle. The germline gives CDR1 SGHAT, CDR2 FQNNGV.

The rearrangement links TRBV6-6 to TRBJ1-2, with TRBD1 matching over 9 bases. Germline CDR1 reads MNHNY; CDR2 reads SVGAGI (reference sequence). J lost 8 bases, V lost 7 bases, and 2 bases had no gene match. CDR3 length: 11 amino acids. CDR3 sequence reads: CASTGQGGYTF. The CDR3 DNA reads as TGTGCCAGCACCGGACAGGGGGGCTACACCTTC.